The source of this TCR beta chain is a study of cytomegalovirus exposure and HLA in healthy donors. About the study: Researchers found that approximately 80% of 398 genotyped donors fell within the Caucasian-associated ancestry cluster.

With respect to this clone: The antigen remains undetermined.

Use of 60 Vbeta and 13 Jbeta primers characterized the PCR. Method: immunoSEQ multiplex PCR; TCRdb's copy keeps in-frame clones and lacks some. This table has roughly 200,000 clones, almost 85% appearing once. Whole-study findings and limits: DRB1 had the most TCR associations and HLA-C the fewest, a later analysis found, with rates varying by HLA locus. Previously analyzed data showed that most TCR beta V segments were productive at a frequency of about 87% or about 30%.

Germline-derived CDR1 and CDR2 are SGHTA and FQGNSA. Trimming pared 4 bases from V and 1 base from J, leaving 10 bases between. The CDR3 loop spans 15 amino acids. Sequencing input: PBMCs. This TCR was sampled from a woman in her forties or fifties in good health and CMV-seronegative. This chain joins TRBV7-2 and TRBJ2-2; D may be TRBD2 (6 bases). CDR3 DNA: TGTGCCAGCAGCTCCGTAGCGGAGAACACCGGGGAGCTGTTTTTT. It specifies CASSSVAENTGELFF.